This TCR beta chain was captured in a study of blood T cell repertoires in COVID-19 (dated by TCRdb to 2018 to 2020). About the investigation overall: Samples from collaborators originated in the United States, Italy and Spain and spanned both the acute and convalescent phases of COVID-19. The material from the prospective study consisted of cDNA or gDNA derived from T cells, B-cell-depleted T cells, or PBMCs. The dataset comprised deeply sampled blood TCRbeta repertoires from subjects exposed to, actively infected with, or recovered from COVID-19. The repertoires were made available in a free public database intended to serve as a resource for research on the immune response to SARS-CoV-2. Samples were obtained from the ongoing ImmuneRACE study (first 160 participants) and from some 1,200 subjects provided by 6 global collaborators. Sample metadata almost always included a de-identified subject ID, COVID-19 status, age in years and sex. HLA class I and class II types, where available, came from metadata supplied by the sample provider rather than from assay-based typing.

Study-wide findings and limitations: The quantity of clinical and demographic metadata differed by source and by participant and was supplied without curation.

V loses 1 base, J loses 6 bases, and the germline ends lie 13 bases apart. From its cysteine to its phenylalanine, the CDR3 spans 15 amino acids. Here the CDR3 DNA is all that survives: 45 bases in frame from base 1. The germline V gene sets CDR1 to MDHEN and CDR2 to SYDVKM. TCRbeta CDR3 regions were amplified from genomic DNA by means of the immunoSEQ Assay, a bias-controlled multiplex PCR. Concerning the study's data processing: Nucleated cell counts per sample were estimated from amplification of reference gene primers within the assay. Sequence reads were collapsed and filtered to measure the absolute abundance of every unique TCRbeta CDR3 rearrangement. For each sample, productive Simpson clonality was calculated by taking the square root of Simpson's diversity index across productive rearrangements. Sourced from immuneACCESS, this table was stored by TCRdb with only in-frame sequences that have V and J called. A share of the clones is absent; for the studies checked, an unresolved V gene accounts for under half, and the remainder has no known explanation. That table supplies the V and J calls and clone size; D and trimming were determined from the DNA. The sample contains about 210,000 clones, 88% of them found a single time. Around 1.5% of the sample comes from the top ten.

A word on this clone: Its antigen is still unknown. Base qualities were left out, and no much larger clone turns up one base away.

Collaborating institutions collected whole blood in K2EDTA tubes following their own protocols. For TCRbeta analysis, collaborators shipped samples as frozen whole blood, isolated PBMCs, or DNA extracted from either of those sample types. In this chain, TRBV28 is recombined with TRBJ1-5; possibly the D gene is TRBD1, per 6 matching bases. Specimen: peripheral blood. This TCR was recovered from a man aged 18 to 29 with active or convalescent COVID-19. In nucleotide form, the sequence is TGTGCCAGCAGTTTATACCAGGGGCAAGCTCAGCCCCAGCATTTT. Its translation reads: CASSLYQGQAQPQHF.